This T cell receptor beta chain is from a study of T cell responses to AZD1222 COVID-19 vaccine. Study-wide results and limits: Sampled repertoires all dated from after the peak T cell response. Females made up more of the donors, who were largely white British, and clonal diversity may have come out too low.

As regards this clone: Its antigen is as yet unknown.

This CDR3 region has 13 residues. The V end lost 2 bases, the J end lost 3 bases, and 8 bases lay between the germline ends. The assay was immunoSEQ multiplex PCR, and TCRdb's table has in-frame clones only and misses some. The data hold approximately 140,000 clones, with more than 80% observed a single time. The rearrangement links TRBV12-3 or TRBV12-4 to TRBJ2-7, with D uncertain. Source: peripheral blood, taken on day 0 of AZD1222 vaccination. The receptor comes from an adult in good health. CDR3 DNA: TGTGCCAGCAGTTTAACTCGTGGCTACGAGCAGTACTTC. Protein product: CASSLTRGYEQYF.